This TCR beta chain stems from a study of blood T cell repertoires in COVID-19. Study information: The study drew acute and convalescent COVID-19 samples from the United States, Italy and Spain. Sample material is recorded as cDNA or gDNA derived from T cells, B-cell-depleted T cells, or PBMCs.

The germline V and J ends were trimmed by 0 bases and 8 bases, with 10 bases remaining between them. The germline gives CDR1 LGHNA, CDR2 YNFKEQ. The CDR3 length is 14 residues. How the authors handled the data: Quantification of nucleated cells was approximated via reference gene primer amplification. Assay: immunoSEQ multiplex PCR; the TCRdb copy retains only in-frame clones and omits some. V, J and clone size reflect that table, while D and trimming were determined from the DNA. The top ten hold less than 2.5% of the sample, which has about 130,000 clones, over 60% seen once. This TCR came from an older woman with acute or convalescent COVID-19. Material for sequencing was peripheral blood. The chain couples TRBV4-2 to TRBJ1-4, with D maybe TRBD1 (5 bases). CDR3 sequence: CASSQDQGSEKLFF. CDR3 sequence (DNA): TGTGCCAGCAGCCAAGATCAGGGTTCCGAAAAACTGTTTTTT.